In its sample, the clone carrying this T cell receptor (beta chain) was seen a few times. Its antigen is not known. Clones were sequenced by immunoSEQ multiplex PCR, and TCRdb holds only the in-frame ones, with some missing. This table holds about 150,000 clones, 88% found once. The data stem from a study of T cell responses to AZD1222 COVID-19 vaccine. Study-level findings and limits: Donors, mostly white British, included more females; clonal diversity was possibly underestimated. Baseline seropositivity occurred in only 5 or 6 AZD1222 recipients. Breadth and depth of Spike-specific TCRs rose after two AZD1222 doses. None of the repertoires were sampled until the peak T cell response had passed.

CDR3 size: 12 residues. Per germline, CDR1 SQVTM and CDR2 ANQGSEA. V gave up 4 bases and J gave up 10 bases, with 16 bases separating them. Sequenced here: peripheral blood, sampled on day 0 of MenACWY control vaccination. This chain links TRBV29-1 with TRBJ1-1; D is possibly TRBD1 (6 bases). The sequence derives from an adult in good health. The CDR3 DNA reads as TGCAGCGTTGTTGGGGACACCCGCTTAGCTTTCTTT. Amino acids: CSVVGDTRLAFF. The full variable domain, with the rest looked up from reference TRBV29-1 and TRBJ1-1, is SAVISQKPSRDICQRGTSLTIQCQVDSQVTMMFWYRQQPGQSLTLIATANQGSEATYESGFVIDKFPISRPNLTFSTLTVSNMSPEDSSIYLCSVVGDTRLAFFGQGTRLTVV.